Given below is one T cell receptor beta chain in context. This record comes from a study of T cells after somatic rescue of genetic block. Sequenced by immunoSEQ multiplex PCR; TCRdb stores in-frame clones only, minus some. The sample records more than 13,000 clones, approximately 70% being singletons. The CDR3 has 14 amino acids. With 3 bases removed from V and 3 bases from J, the gap between germline ends came to 11 bases. Germline loops: CDR1 KGHSH, CDR2 LQKENI. The V call is TRBV18, the J call TRBJ2-5, with a possible D match to TRBD2 (6 bases). Sequencing was carried out using peripheral blood mononuclear cells (PBMCs). The sequence was obtained from a boy aged 5-17 years. The CDR3 region has the DNA TGTGCCAGCTCACCGCTGGGGGGAAAAGAGACCCAGTACTTC. This translates into CASSPLGGKETQYF.